The clone carrying this T cell receptor beta chain has at least ten counts. Its antigen is not known. These data come from a study of T cell repertoires in cytomegalovirus infection. About the study: It was the public TCR beta signatures that indicated both CMV infection and matching HLA type. General observations from the study: Carriage of CMV together with the relevant HLA was identifiable through cumulative public TCR beta family frequency. Predominance within the ex vivo response was attributable to HLA-C-restricted CMV-specific TCR beta clonotypes.

The CDR3 is 14 residues long. V lost 6 bases and J lost 3, with 12 bases in between. Germline CDR1 and CDR2: MNHEY and SMNVEV (reference sequence). TCRdb reprocessed the reads via MiXCR and lists one record per CDR3 protein. Of roughly 730,000 distinct CDR3 sequences listed, around a third are singletons. Sequencing was performed on cultured PBMCs, taken from culture after CMV antigen stimulation. The TCR comes from a human donor in good health (CMV status not recorded). Some clones in this sample may be carry-over from other donors' samples. This sequence joins TRBV27 and TRBJ1-5, with D unresolved. Here the CDR3 DNA reads TGTGCCAGCAGCCCGACATCGTCCAATCAGCCCCAGCATTTT. This translates into CASSPTSSNQPQHF.